The 11 T cell receptor beta chains in this list originate from one sample, sequenced in a study of blood T cell repertoires in COVID-19. Generated by immunoSEQ multiplex PCR, the TCRdb table keeps only in-frame clones and is missing some. The data show fewer than 250,000 clones, roughly nine tenths seen once. The sample comprised peripheral blood. These receptors all come from a man between 65 and 80 years old with acute or convalescent COVID-19.

The chain is built from TRBV6-6 and TRBJ1-1; maybe TRBD1 (5 bases). Germline V CDR1 and CDR2: MNHNY, SVGAGI (reference sequence). Trimming shortened V by 7 bases and J by 0 bases, and 15 bases separated the two germline ends. There are 15 residues in the CDR3. In DNA, the CDR3 is TGTGCCAGCACCTACGGCGGGGGAATGAACACTGAAGCTTTCTTT. This sequence encodes CASTYGGGMNTEAFF.

In the case of this clone: Sequence at one end of the junction differs from germline and may be a read error. V usage is TRBV10-3 and J usage is TRBJ1-5, with D possibly matching TRBD1 (6 bases). CDR3 length equals 14 residues. CDR1 is ENHRY, CDR2 SYGVKD, per germline. CDR3 in amino acids: CAISEGGGKQPQHF. The CDR3 bases are TGTGCCATCAGTGAGGGGGGGGGCAAACAGCCCCAGCATTTT.

This clone was seen more than once but under ten times. The chain carries TRBV27 and TRBJ1-4, with D hard to call. Per germline, CDR1 MNHEY and CDR2 SMNVEV (reference sequence). The CDR3 runs 16 residues. Trimming removed 5 bases from V and 0 bases from J, with 13 bases in between. CDR3 bases: TGTGCCAGCAGTCTGGGCGGGGATGCAACTAATGAAAAACTGTTTTTT. Amino acids: CASSLGGDATNEKLFF.

V gene TRBV2 combines with J gene TRBJ2-7, with D maybe TRBD2 (6 bases). The V gene's germline CDR1 is SNHLY and CDR2 FYNNEI. V lost 6 bases, J lost 4 bases, and 10 bases lay in between. The CDR3 is made up of 12 amino acids. The CDR3 reads CASRAGTYEQYF. The CDR3 DNA sequence: TGTGCCAGCAGGGCCGGGACTTACGAGCAGTACTTC.

This sequence joins TRBV3-1 (or the pseudogene TRBV3-2) and TRBJ1-1; 7 bases match TRBD1. CDR3 length: 14 residues. Germline V gene data show CDR1 as LGHDT and CDR2 as YNNKEL (reference sequence). The V and J ends lost 4 bases and 4 bases, in that order; junction bases with no gene match: 6. The CDR3 region has the DNA TGTGCCAGCAGCCTCGGGACAGCACTCACTGAAGCTTTCTTT. Its protein product is CASSLGTALTEAFF.

CDR3 residues: CASSYFSDSFYEQYF. CDR3 nucleotides: TGTGCCAGCAGTTACTTCTCGGACAGTTTCTACGAGCAGTACTTC. The rearrangement joins TRBV6-2 or TRBV6-3 to TRBJ2-7, with D possibly being TRBD1 (6 bases). The CDR3 runs 15 residues. The germline V and J ends were trimmed by 1 base and 3 bases, with 13 bases remaining between them. Germline V CDR1 and CDR2: MNHEY, SVGEGT.

The chain combines TRBV18 with TRBJ1-1; 9 bases fit TRBD1. J gave up 5 bases and V 2 bases, and 3 bases lay outside the gene matches. The CDR3 is 14 amino acids. Germline values: CDR1 KGHSH, CDR2 LQKENI. The CDR3 here is CASSPGTGRTEAFF. DNA for the CDR3: TGTGCCAGCTCACCAGGGACAGGGCGGACTGAAGCTTTCTTT.

This clone was counted only a few times. V gene TRBV29-1 combines with J gene TRBJ2-4, with D perhaps matching TRBD1 (6 bases). Germline CDR1 SQVTM, CDR2 ANQGSEA. V gave up 7 bases and J gave up 7 bases, with 20 bases separating them. CDR3 length: 14 residues. The CDR3 DNA reads TGCAGCGCAACGGCGCAGGGGCGTGGGAACATTCAGTACTTC. Residues: CSATAQGRGNIQYF.

The CDR3 DNA reads TGTGCCAGCAGCCCTGGTGGACAGGGGATGACAGATACGCAGTATTTT. Translating gives CASSPGGQGMTDTQYF. The chain is built from TRBV5-4 and TRBJ2-3; TRBD1 matches 9 bases. Germline trimming cut 4 bases from V and 3 bases from J; bases unmatched to any gene: 9. Germline V gene lookup returns CDR1 SGHNT and CDR2 YYREEE (reference sequence). The CDR3 is made up of 16 amino acids.

The rearrangement uses TRBV5-1 and TRBJ2-1; no definite D call. The CDR3 contains 13 residues. Germline CDR1 SGHRS, CDR2 YFSETQ. V gave up 8 bases and J gave up 0 bases, with 9 bases separating them. For the CDR3, the DNA is TGCGCCAGTGCCGTAGTCTCCTACAATGAGCAGTTCTTC. Translated, it gives CASAVVSYNEQFF. Combining the CDR3 with reference TRBV5-1 and TRBJ2-1 gives the whole variable domain KAGVTQTPRYLIKTRGQQVTLSCSPISGHRSVSWYQQTPGQGLQFLFEYFSETQRNKGNFPGRFSGRQFSNSRSEMNVSTLELGDSALYLCASAVVSYNEQFFGPGTRLTVL.

This clone was recorded a few times. J is TRBJ1-1 and V is TRBV3-1 (or the pseudogene TRBV3-2), with a weak D call TRBD1 (5 bases). Germline V gene data show CDR1 as LGHDT and CDR2 as YNNKEL (reference sequence). The CDR3 is 13 amino acids. Trimming took off 5 bases at V and 4 bases at J, with 11 bases between the two ends. CDR3 nucleotides: TGTGCCAGCAGCAGGGGTCCTCCCACTGAAGCTTTCTTT. As protein: CASSRGPPTEAFF.